A selection of T cell receptor beta chains follows, all from one sample in a study of graft-versus-host responses after intestinal transplantation. Measured with immunoSEQ multiplex PCR; TCRdb has only the in-frame clones, and not every one. Of more than 13,000 clones in the sample, under 70% were seen once. The sequenced sample was ileum tissue, obtained roughly 720 days after intestinal transplantation. The receptor source for this set is a human patient who received an intestinal transplant, so some T cells may come from the graft donor. The CDR3 runs from the conserved cysteine through the conserved F or W. Fields, in order: CDR3 DNA, CDR3 protein, clone size, J gene, V gene, D gene. D genes are given only for firm matches. Where a row states a size, it is once, few, many or the class of an expanded clone; other rows omit it.

TGCGCCAGCAAAATGGACTCCAAATCCTACAATGAGCAGTTCTTC	CASKMDSKSYNEQFF	few	TRBJ2-1	TRBV5-1	.
TGTGCCAGCAGTGGGACAGGGAATGAAAAACTGTTTTTT	CASSGTGNEKLFF	.	TRBJ1-4	TRBV6-1	TRBD1
TGCGCCAGCAGCCAAGATTTTTGGTGGGGGACAGACAATGAGCAGTTCTTC	CASSQDFWWGTDNEQFF	.	TRBJ2-1	TRBV4-3	TRBD1
TGTGCCAGCACCGCCGGGGGACAGGCCACCACTGAAGCTTTCTTT	CASTAGGQATTEAFF	.	TRBJ1-1	TRBV2	TRBD1
TGTGCCAGCAGCTCACAGGGGGCGGAAACTGAAGCTTTCTTT	CASSSQGAETEAFF	few	TRBJ1-1	TRBV7-2	TRBD1
TGTGCCAGCAGCTCACATACTGAAGCTTTCTTT	CASSSHTEAFF	.	TRBJ1-1	TRBV7-9	.
TGTGCCAGCAGTGCGGGGCTAGCCTCCTACGAGCAGTACTTC	CASSAGLASYEQYF	.	TRBJ2-7	TRBV5-6	.
TGTGCCAGCAGTGACGGCGGGGGGGCCACAGATACGCAGTATTTT	CASSDGGGATDTQYF	few	TRBJ2-3	TRBV6-4	TRBD2
TGTGCCAGCAGTTACGGAGCGAACCCCTCGAACGAGCAGTACTTC	CASSYGANPSNEQYF	.	TRBJ2-7	TRBV6-5	.
TGTGCCAGTAGTATTCCAGGGGTGGATAATTCACCCCTCCACTTT	CASSIPGVDNSPLHF	once	TRBJ1-6	TRBV19	.
TGTGCCCTGGCGAGCGGGGCTAACTACGAGCAGTACTTC	CALASGANYEQYF	once	TRBJ2-7	TRBV7-9	TRBD2
TGTGCCAGCAGCGTTTACAGGGGGCCGAACACTGAAGCTTTCTTT	CASSVYRGPNTEAFF	.	TRBJ1-1	TRBV11-2	TRBD1
TGTGCCACCAGCAGAGATGCAGAAGAGACCCAGTACTTC	CATSRDAEETQYF	.	TRBJ2-5	TRBV15	.
TGTGCCAGCAGTTCCCGGGGACAGGCGTACACTGAAGCTTTCTTT	CASSSRGQAYTEAFF	.	TRBJ1-1	TRBV6-5	TRBD1
TGCGCCAGCAGCTTGAACCTTAGCAGTTGGGAGACCCAGTACTTC	CASSLNLSSWETQYF	.	TRBJ2-5	TRBV5-1	.
TGTGCCAGCAGCCAATCCAGGGAAGGCACTGAAGCTTTCTTT	CASSQSREGTEAFF	.	TRBJ1-1	TRBV21-1	.
TGTGCCAGCAGGTACCGGGACAGGGCTCCTTACGAGCAGTACTTC	CASRYRDRAPYEQYF	.	TRBJ2-7	TRBV27	TRBD1
TGTGCCAGCAGCTTGGCAGGCGGGGAAATGGGAGGGCAGTACTTC	CASSLAGGEMGGQYF	.	TRBJ2-7	TRBV4-2	.
TGCGCCAGCAGCCGGACTAGCGGGGGTGCTATCTCCTACGAGCAGTACTTC	CASSRTSGGAISYEQYF	.	TRBJ2-7	TRBV5-1	TRBD2
TGTGCCAGCTCACCACACAAGAATCAGCCCCAGCATTTT	CASSPHKNQPQHF	.	TRBJ1-5	TRBV18	.
TGCGCCAGCAGTGGGAGACTAGCGGGGGGATACAATGAGCAGTTCTTC	CASSGRLAGGYNEQFF	.	TRBJ2-1	TRBV10-2	TRBD2
TGCGCCAGCAGCCCGAGTCCCGGGACAGGGACCTATGGCTACACCTTC	CASSPSPGTGTYGYTF	once	TRBJ1-2	TRBV5-1	TRBD1
TGTGCCAGCAGCTACGGGGGCAGGAACACTGAAGCTTTCTTT	CASSYGGRNTEAFF	.	TRBJ1-1	TRBV6-5	.
TGCGCCAGCAGCCAAGATGGCGCCAGGGGGAAAACTTCTCTTAGCAATCAGCCCCAGCATTTT	CASSQDGARGKTSLSNQPQHF	.	TRBJ1-5	TRBV4-3	TRBD1